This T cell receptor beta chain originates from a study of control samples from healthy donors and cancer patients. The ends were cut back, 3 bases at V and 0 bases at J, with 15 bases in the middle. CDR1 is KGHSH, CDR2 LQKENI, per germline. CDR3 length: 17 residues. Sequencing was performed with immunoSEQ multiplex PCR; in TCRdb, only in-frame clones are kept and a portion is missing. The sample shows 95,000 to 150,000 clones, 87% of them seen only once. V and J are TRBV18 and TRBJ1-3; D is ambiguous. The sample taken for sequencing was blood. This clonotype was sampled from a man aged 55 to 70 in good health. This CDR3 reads CASSPLAGFNSGNTIYF. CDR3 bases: TGTGCCAGCTCACCTCTGGCGGGATTTAACTCTGGAAACACCATATATTTT.